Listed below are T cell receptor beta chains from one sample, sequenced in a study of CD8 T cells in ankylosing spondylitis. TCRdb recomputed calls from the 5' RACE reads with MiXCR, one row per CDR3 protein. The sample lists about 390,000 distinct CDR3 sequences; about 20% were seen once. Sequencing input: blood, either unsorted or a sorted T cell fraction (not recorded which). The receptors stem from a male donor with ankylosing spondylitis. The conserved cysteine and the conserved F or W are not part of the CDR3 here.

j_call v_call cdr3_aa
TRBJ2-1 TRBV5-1 ASSLASSGTEQF
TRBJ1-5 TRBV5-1 ASSLVAGSQPQH
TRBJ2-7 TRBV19 ASSGAHEALRY
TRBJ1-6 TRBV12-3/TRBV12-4 ASRFGRPRSPLH
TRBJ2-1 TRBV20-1 SAREPRPNEQF
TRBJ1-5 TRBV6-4 AQGGQGGGSNQPQH
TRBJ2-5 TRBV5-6 ASSVPGQAGETQY
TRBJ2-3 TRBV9 ASSPWTAIFTDTQY
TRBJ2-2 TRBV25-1 ASSDLRRVGELF
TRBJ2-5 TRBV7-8 ASRRGREETQY
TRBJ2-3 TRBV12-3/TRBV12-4 ATGKDAHTQY
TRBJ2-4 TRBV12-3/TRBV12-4 ASSPLSAKNIQY
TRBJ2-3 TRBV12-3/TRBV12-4 ASSVDTDTQY
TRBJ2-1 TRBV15 ATSRSRVTGDNEQF
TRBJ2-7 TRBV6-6 ASSYWAADEQY
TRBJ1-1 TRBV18 ASSPPMGQGAKNTEAF